This T cell receptor (beta chain) was captured in a study of blood T cell repertoires in COVID-19. On the study more broadly: COVID-19 samples, acute and convalescent, were from the United States, Italy and Spain. T cells, B-cell-depleted T cells, or PBMCs supplied cDNA or gDNA.

TCRdb keeps only in-frame clones here, not all; method: immunoSEQ multiplex PCR. Of about 160,000 clones listed, around 79% were seen once; the top ten hold around 8.1%. Germline lookup yields CDR1 MDHEN and CDR2 SYDVKM. V dropped 2 bases and J dropped 3 bases, with 7 bases sitting between them. CDR3 length: 14 amino acids. The gene calls are TRBV28 and TRBJ1-4; D call uncertain. The receptor was isolated from a woman between 55 and 75 years old with COVID-19, enrolled during active disease. Sequencing was carried out using peripheral blood. As DNA, the CDR3 is TGTGCCAGCAGTTTAACCGGGGCTAATGAAAAACTGTTTTTT. It specifies CASSLTGANEKLFF. Together with reference TRBV28 and TRBJ1-4, the CDR3 gives the full variable domain: DVKVTQSSRYLVKRTGEKVFLECVQDMDHENMFWYRQDPGLGLRLIYFSYDVKMKEKGDIPEGYSVSREKKERFSLILESASTNQTSMYLCASSLTGANEKLFFGSGTQLSVL.